The clone carrying this T cell receptor (delta chain) came up a few times. TCRdb pairs this DNA with a much larger clone's protein that differs at residue 16, likely a read error; the protein shown was translated from the DNA. Both TRG and TRD chains were sequenced from each sorted sample. TCRdb re-called the multiplex PCR reads using CATT. The sample lists over 55,000 delta-chain clones, around 1.7% seen once, with about 15% in the top ten. These data are taken from a study of γδ T cells in repeated Plasmodium falciparum infection. About the research overall: Samples were taken at baseline, before some infections, and 21 days after each.

There are 21 residues in the CDR3. Germline V CDR1 and CDR2: TSWWSYY, QGS. Gammadelta T cells were flow-sorted from PBMC into Vgamma9/Vdelta2+ and Vdelta2-negative populations for bulk analysis. The receptor's source is a pool of human donors (malaria-infected and uninfected, not separated). The specimen was gamma-delta T cells from blood. J gene calling gave no result, while the V gene is TRDV1; TRDD3 is the table's D call, not checked against the DNA. CDR3 residues: CALGERSRGLPSGGYIDKLIF. The CDR3, as DNA: TGTGCTCTTGGGGAACGGTCTCGAGGGCTACCTTCTGGGGGATACATCGATAAGCTCATCTTT.